Below, 22 T cell receptor beta chains from the same sample are listed, as sequenced in a study of T cell repertoires in cytomegalovirus infection. TCRdb reprocessed the reads via MiXCR and lists one record per CDR3 protein. The sample consists of almost 500,000 distinct CDR3 sequences, approximately 10% of them appearing once. Sequenced input: PBMCs. These receptors were collected from a human donor in good health (CMV status not recorded). Some clones in this sample may be carry-over from other donors' samples.

In regard to this clonotype: A much more abundant neighbour one base away suggests this may be a read error. The CDR3 spells CATSPQGTHNTGELFF. In DNA, the CDR3 is TGTGCCACCAGTCCACAGGGGACCCATAACACCGGGGAGCTGTTTTTT. The V and J genes are TRBV10-3 and TRBJ2-2; 7 bases align to TRBD1. In germline, CDR1 is ENHRY, CDR2 SYGVKD. The CDR3 has 16 amino acids.

This clonotype has just a few counts. The chain recombines TRBV28 with TRBJ2-2; D ambiguous. The CDR3 spans 15 residues. Germline-derived CDR1 and CDR2 are MDHEN and SYDVKM. V lost 7 bases and J lost 6, with 18 bases in between. CDR3 loop: CASIKTNYIAGELFF. CDR3 in DNA: TGTGCCAGCATTAAAACTAATTATATCGCCGGGGAGCTGTTTTTT.

At least ten counts were recorded for this clonotype. The rearrangement links TRBV18 to TRBJ2-7; D gene ambiguous. V gave up 8 bases and J gave up 0 bases, with 11 bases separating them. The CDR3 length is 13 residues. Per the germline V gene, CDR1 is KGHSH and CDR2 is LQKENI. This CDR3 reads CASADAASYEQYF. DNA of the CDR3: TGTGCCAGCGCGGACGCAGCCTCCTACGAGCAGTACTTC.

This clonotype has a handful of counts. V is TRBV30 and J is TRBJ2-3; D is perhaps TRBD2 (5 bases). The V end was cut by 1 base, the J end by 6 bases, with 5 bases between. CDR1 and CDR2 from the germline V gene are GTSNPN and SVGIG (reference sequence). This CDR3 region has 11 residues. The CDR3 DNA follows: TGTGCCTGGAGTGCGGGGGATACGCAGTATTTT. It translates to CAWSAGDTQYF.

The CDR3 is CASSQETLTGTKNIQYF. CDR3 coding DNA: TGCGCCAGCAGCCAAGAGACCCTGACAGGGACCAAAAACATTCAGTACTTC. The chain is built from TRBV4-1 and TRBJ2-4, with 7 positions matching TRBD1. Germline assignment: CDR1 MGHRA and CDR2 YSYEKL. With 0 bases clipped from V and 2 bases from J, the junction kept 7 bases outside the gene matches. This CDR3 is 17 amino acids long.

This clonotype showed up many times. The chain links TRBV7-2 to TRBJ2-3, with unresolved D. Germline values: CDR1 SGHTA, CDR2 FQGNSA. CDR3 size: 11 residues. Trimming pared 3 bases from V and 5 bases from J, leaving 3 bases between. The CDR3 DNA reads TGTGCCAGCAGCTTCGGAGATACGCAGTATTTT. As protein: CASSFGDTQYF.

This clonotype has at least ten counts. CDR3 residues: CASSSTYYNEQFF. The CDR3 DNA reads TGTGCCAGCAGCTCGACCTATTACAATGAGCAGTTCTTC. The V gene is TRBV7-3, the J gene TRBJ2-1, with D unclear. The CDR3 is 13 residues long. CDR1 and CDR2 from the germline V gene are SGHTA and FQGTGA. Trimming removed 4 bases at V and 4 bases at J, with 8 bases between.

This clonotype has just a few counts. The gene calls are TRBV20-1 and TRBJ2-2; D gene ambiguous. This CDR3 is built from 15 residues. V gave up 4 bases and J gave up 0 bases, with 12 bases separating them. Germline loops: CDR1 DFQATT, CDR2 SNEGSKA (reference sequence). As DNA, the CDR3 is TGCAGTGCTACCAATCCAAGGACGAACACCGGGGAGCTGTTTTTT. Protein sequence: CSATNPRTNTGELFF.

The CDR3 DNA sequence: TGCGCCAGCAGCTTCCCTGATGGCTACGAGCAGTACTTC. Translated: CASSFPDGYEQYF. The V and J genes are TRBV5-1 and TRBJ2-7; no clear D. Germline lookup yields CDR1 SGHRS and CDR2 YFSETQ. The CDR3 has 13 residues. Deletions cut 2 bases from V and 3 bases from J, with 9 bases between.

This chain links TRBV7-9 with TRBJ1-2; D gene uncertain. Germline V gene lookup returns CDR1 SEHNR and CDR2 FQNEAQ (reference sequence). The CDR3 runs 14 residues. The V end was cut by 11 bases, the J end by 1 base, with 17 bases between. The CDR3 DNA reads TGTGCCGGGGTGTCACTGGACCTTAACTATGGCTACACCTTC. Protein sequence: CAGVSLDLNYGYTF.

At least ten counts were recorded for this clonotype. The V call is TRBV19, the J call TRBJ2-6, with 7 bases that match TRBD1. The CDR3 contains 18 residues. Germline trimming cut 6 bases from V and 0 bases from J; bases unmatched to any gene: 11. Germline CDR1 and CDR2: LNHDA and SQIVND (reference sequence). Here the CDR3 DNA reads TGTGCCAGTAGCAACCGACAGGGTGGCCCCTCTGGGGCCAACGTCCTGACTTTC. It translates to CASSNRQGGPSGANVLTF. The whole variable domain, remainder taken from reference TRBV19 and TRBJ2-6, is DGGITQSPKYLFRKEGQNVTLSCEQNLNHDAMYWYRQDPGQGLRLIYYSQIVNDFQKGDIAEGYSVSREKKESFPLTVTSAQKNPTAFYLCASSNRQGGPSGANVLTFGAGSRLTVL.

This clonotype occurred a few times. The chain is built from TRBV9 and TRBJ1-2; no clear D. With 2 bases removed from V and 4 bases from J, the gap between germline ends came to 12 bases. The CDR3 spans 14 residues. CDR1 is SGDLS, CDR2 YYNGEE, per germline. CDR3 in amino acids: CASSVPGSGYGYTF. CDR3 nucleotides: TGTGCCAGCAGCGTGCCCGGGTCGGGCTATGGCTACACCTTC.

Many counts were recorded for this clonotype. This chain joins TRBV11-1 and TRBJ1-1; D unclear. The CDR3 length is 14 residues. Deletions cut 5 bases from V and 0 bases from J, with 10 bases between. The germline gives CDR1 SGHAT, CDR2 FQDESV (reference sequence). Here the CDR3 DNA reads TGTGCCAGCAGCCTAGACGGCATGAACACTGAAGCTTTCTTT. Residues: CASSLDGMNTEAFF.

This clonotype showed up many times. CDR3 protein: CASSKLVGVHNEQFF. CDR3 bases: TGTGCCAGCAGCAAGCTAGTTGGGGTTCACAATGAGCAGTTCTTC. The genes are TRBV5-4 and TRBJ2-1, with no clear D. Germline V gene lookup returns CDR1 SGHNT and CDR2 YYREEE (reference sequence). This CDR3 is built from 15 residues. The V end was cut by 4 bases, the J end by 5 bases, with 16 bases between.

Ten or more counts support this clonotype. The rearrangement joins TRBV7-3 to TRBJ2-7; TRBD1 might be the D (5 bases). V dropped 5 bases and J dropped 3 bases, with 17 bases sitting between them. Per germline, CDR1 SGHTA and CDR2 FQGTGA. The CDR3 covers 15 residues. The CDR3 region is CASSAGPIPFYEQYF. In DNA form, the CDR3 reads TGTGCCAGCAGCGCAGGGCCAATCCCTTTCTACGAGCAGTACTTC.

The gene calls are TRBV5-1 and TRBJ1-2; D gene ambiguous. V was pared by 3 bases and J by 2 bases, with 14 bases between. This CDR3 has 15 residues. From germline, CDR1 is SGHRS and CDR2 YFSETQ. This chain's CDR3 is CASSSSGSLNYGYTF. DNA for the CDR3: TGCGCCAGCAGCTCGTCGGGCAGCTTAAACTATGGCTACACCTTC.

This clonotype was picked up a small number of times. V is TRBV28 and J is TRBJ1-5; D is unresolved. Per germline, CDR1 MDHEN and CDR2 SYDVKM. This CDR3 spans 12 amino acids. V lost 5 bases and J 5 bases, leaving 7 bases between the germline ends. CDR3 DNA: TGTGCCAGCAGTCTTCCTGATCAGCCCCAGCATTTT. Translated, it gives CASSLPDQPQHF.

This clonotype showed up just a few times. The V call is TRBV2, the J call TRBJ1-5, with D possibly being TRBD1 (6 bases). Trimming cost V 1 base and J 3 bases, with 7 bases left between them. The CDR3 spans 14 residues. Per the germline V gene, CDR1 is SNHLY and CDR2 is FYNNEI. For the CDR3, the DNA is TGTGCCAGCAGTGAAGACAGGGACAATCAGCCCCAGCATTTT. The encoded protein is CASSEDRDNQPQHF.

The V call is TRBV29-1, the J call TRBJ1-2; unclear D gene. The CDR3 covers 12 residues. Trimming shortened V by 1 base and J by 5 bases, and 8 bases separated the two germline ends. CDR1 and CDR2 (germline): SQVTM, ANQGSEA. The chain's CDR3 is CSVEVGGYGYTF. CDR3 DNA: TGCAGCGTTGAAGTTGGCGGATATGGCTACACCTTC.

The chain is built from TRBV29-1 and TRBJ1-1; D is perhaps TRBD1 (5 bases). The CDR3 sequence is 12 residues long. Germline lookup yields CDR1 SQVTM and CDR2 ANQGSEA. Trimming cost V 8 bases and J 3 bases, with 13 bases left between them. The CDR3 here is CSTRDWDTEAFF. DNA of the CDR3: TGCAGCACCCGGGACTGGGACACTGAAGCTTTCTTT.

The rearrangement uses TRBV3-1 and TRBJ1-6; D is perhaps TRBD1 (5 bases). V lost 3 bases, J lost 5 bases, and 11 bases lay in between. The CDR3 loop spans 15 amino acids. CDR1 and CDR2 from the germline V gene are LGHDT and YNNKEL (reference sequence). CDR3: CASSHAGYHNSPLHF. In nucleotides, the CDR3 is TGTGCCAGCAGCCATGCAGGGTACCATAATTCACCCCTCCACTTT.

This clonotype appeared many times. The genes are TRBV7-9 and TRBJ1-2; D ambiguous. V lost 6 bases, J lost 0 bases, and 20 bases lay in between. Germline lookup yields CDR1 SEHNR and CDR2 FQNEAQ (reference sequence). The CDR3 runs 17 residues. CDR3 DNA sequence: TGTGCCAGCAGGTTCCGCGGACCGGATAGAACTAACTATGGCTACACCTTC. Translation: CASRFRGPDRTNYGYTF.